This paragraph reports one T cell receptor (beta chain). The data belong to a study of blood T cell repertoires in COVID-19. The data were produced by immunoSEQ multiplex PCR, yet TCRdb's version contains in-frame clones alone and is incomplete. The table has some 130,000 clones, more than 85% seen once. The V gene's germline CDR1 is KGHSH and CDR2 LQKENI. This CDR3 region has 15 residues. V lost 6 bases to trimming and J lost 1 base, with 15 bases between them. The sequencing sample was made of peripheral blood. The clonotype was recovered from a man in his sixties with active or convalescent COVID-19. The chain is built from TRBV18 and TRBJ1-1; D possibly corresponds to TRBD1 (6 bases). Here the CDR3 DNA reads TGTGCCAGCTCTCAATCAGGGGTCGCGAACACTGAAGCTTTCTTT. Translating it yields CASSQSGVANTEAFF.